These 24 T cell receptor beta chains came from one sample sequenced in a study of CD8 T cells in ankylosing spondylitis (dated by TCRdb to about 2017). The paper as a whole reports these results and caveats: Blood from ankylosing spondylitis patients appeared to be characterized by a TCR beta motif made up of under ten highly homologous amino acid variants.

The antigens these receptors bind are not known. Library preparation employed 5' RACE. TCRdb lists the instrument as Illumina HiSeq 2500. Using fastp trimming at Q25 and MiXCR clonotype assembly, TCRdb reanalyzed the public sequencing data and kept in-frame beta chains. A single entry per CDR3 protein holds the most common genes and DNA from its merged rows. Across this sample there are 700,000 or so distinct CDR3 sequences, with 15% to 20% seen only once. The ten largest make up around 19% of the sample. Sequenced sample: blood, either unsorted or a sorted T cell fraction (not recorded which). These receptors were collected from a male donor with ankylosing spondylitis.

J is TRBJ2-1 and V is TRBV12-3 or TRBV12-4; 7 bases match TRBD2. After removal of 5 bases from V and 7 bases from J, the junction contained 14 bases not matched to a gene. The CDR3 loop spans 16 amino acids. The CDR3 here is CASSPRAGGRGNEQFF. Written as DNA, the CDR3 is TGTGCCAGCAGTCCCCGCGCGGGCGGGAGAGGGAATGAGCAGTTCTTC.

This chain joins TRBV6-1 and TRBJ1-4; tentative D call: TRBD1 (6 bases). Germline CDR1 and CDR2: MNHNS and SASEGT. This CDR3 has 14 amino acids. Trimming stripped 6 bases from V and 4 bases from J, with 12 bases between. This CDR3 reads CASSRTASNEKLFF. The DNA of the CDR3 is TGTGCCAGCAGCCGGACAGCCAGTAATGAAAAACTGTTTTTT.

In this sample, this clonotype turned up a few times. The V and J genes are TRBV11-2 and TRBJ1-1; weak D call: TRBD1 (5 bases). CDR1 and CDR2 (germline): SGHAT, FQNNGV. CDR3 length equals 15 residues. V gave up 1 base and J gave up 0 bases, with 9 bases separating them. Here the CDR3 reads CASSLVPDMNTEAFF. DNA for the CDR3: TGTGCCAGCAGCTTAGTTCCGGACATGAACACTGAAGCTTTCTTT. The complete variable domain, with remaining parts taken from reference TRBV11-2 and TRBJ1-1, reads EAGVAQSPRYKIIEKRQSVAFWCNPISGHATLYWYQQILGQGPKLLIQFQNNGVVDDSQLPKDRFSAERLKGVDSTLKIQPAKLEDSAVYLCASSLVPDMNTEAFFGQGTRLTVV.

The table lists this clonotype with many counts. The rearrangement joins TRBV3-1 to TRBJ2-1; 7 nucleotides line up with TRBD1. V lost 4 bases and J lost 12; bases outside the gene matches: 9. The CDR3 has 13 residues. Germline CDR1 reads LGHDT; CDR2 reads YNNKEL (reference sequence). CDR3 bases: TGTGCCAGCAGCCCCGAAAGACAGGGTCGGCAGTTCTTC. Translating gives CASSPERQGRQFF.

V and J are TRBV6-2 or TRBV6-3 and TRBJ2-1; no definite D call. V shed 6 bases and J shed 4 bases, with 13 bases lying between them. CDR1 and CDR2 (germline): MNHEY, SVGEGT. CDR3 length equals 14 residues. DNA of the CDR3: TGTGCCAGCAGCTTAGATGGGCGATACAATGAGCAGTTCTTC. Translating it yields CASSLDGRYNEQFF.

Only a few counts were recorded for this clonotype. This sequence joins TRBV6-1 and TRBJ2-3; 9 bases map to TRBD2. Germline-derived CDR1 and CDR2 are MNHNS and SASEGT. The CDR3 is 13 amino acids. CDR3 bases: TGTGCGACGCGGCGGGAGGGAGGAGATACGCAGTATTTT. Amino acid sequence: CATRREGGDTQYF.

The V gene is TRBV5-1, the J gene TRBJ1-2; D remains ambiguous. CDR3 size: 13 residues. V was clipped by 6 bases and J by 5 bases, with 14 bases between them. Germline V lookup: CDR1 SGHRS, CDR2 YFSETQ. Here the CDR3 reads CASTPDGRYGYTF. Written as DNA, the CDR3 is TGCGCCAGCACCCCGGACGGGCGGTATGGCTACACCTTC.

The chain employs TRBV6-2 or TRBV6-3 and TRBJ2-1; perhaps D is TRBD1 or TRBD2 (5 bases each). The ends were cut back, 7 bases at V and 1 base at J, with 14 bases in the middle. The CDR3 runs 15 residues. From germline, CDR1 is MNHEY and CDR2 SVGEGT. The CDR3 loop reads CASNHRTGSYNEQFF. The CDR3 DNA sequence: TGTGCCAGCAACCACAGGACTGGGTCCTACAATGAGCAGTTCTTC.

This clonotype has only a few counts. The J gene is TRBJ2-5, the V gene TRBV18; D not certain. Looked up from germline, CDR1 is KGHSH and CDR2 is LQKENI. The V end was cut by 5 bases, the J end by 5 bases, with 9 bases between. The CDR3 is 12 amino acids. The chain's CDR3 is CASSERLETQYF. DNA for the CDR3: TGTGCCAGCTCAGAACGACTTGAGACCCAGTACTTC.

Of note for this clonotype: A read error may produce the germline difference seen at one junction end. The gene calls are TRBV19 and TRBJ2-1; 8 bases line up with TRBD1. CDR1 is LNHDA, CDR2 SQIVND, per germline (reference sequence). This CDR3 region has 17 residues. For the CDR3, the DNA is TGTGCCAGTAGTATTTACTTGGACAGGGTTTCCTATAATGAGCAGTTCTTC. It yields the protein CASSIYLDRVSYNEQFF.

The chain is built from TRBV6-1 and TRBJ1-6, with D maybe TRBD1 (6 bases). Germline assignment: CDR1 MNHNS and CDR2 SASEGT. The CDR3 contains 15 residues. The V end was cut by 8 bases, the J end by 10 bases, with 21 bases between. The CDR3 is CASGQRPGAESPLHF. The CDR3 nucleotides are TGTGCCAGCGGACAACGGCCGGGGGCAGAATCACCCCTCCACTTT.

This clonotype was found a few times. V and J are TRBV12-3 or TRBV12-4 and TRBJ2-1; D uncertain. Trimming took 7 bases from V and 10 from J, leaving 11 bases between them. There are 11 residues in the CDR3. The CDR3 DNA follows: TGTGCCAGCATTTTCGTAGCCGAGCAGTTCTTC. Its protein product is CASIFVAEQFF.

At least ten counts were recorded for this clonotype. The CDR3 nucleotides read TGCAGCGTTGCTAGAGCCTCGAGGGGCGTGAACACTGAAGCTTTCTTT. Translating gives CSVARASRGVNTEAFF. This chain uses TRBV29-1 with TRBJ1-1, with a weak D call TRBD1 (5 bases). This CDR3 is 16 amino acids long. Trimming took 4 bases from V and 0 from J, leaving 18 bases between them. The V gene's germline CDR1 is SQVTM and CDR2 ANQGSEA.

CDR3 in amino acids: CASSLMVGRGGEAGELFF. In nucleotides, the CDR3 is TGTGCCAGCAGTTTAATGGTTGGTCGCGGGGGGGAGGCCGGGGAGCTGTTTTTT. V gene TRBV27 combines with J gene TRBJ2-2; TRBD2 matches 9 bases. V lost 2 bases, J lost 6 bases, and 13 bases stayed unmatched. The germline V gene has CDR1 MNHEY and CDR2 SMNVEV (reference sequence). This CDR3 has 18 residues.

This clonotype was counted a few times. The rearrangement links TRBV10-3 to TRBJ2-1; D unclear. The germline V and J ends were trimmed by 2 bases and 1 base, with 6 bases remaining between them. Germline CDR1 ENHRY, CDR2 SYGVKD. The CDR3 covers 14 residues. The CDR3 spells CAISEAASYNEQFF. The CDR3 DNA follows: TGTGCCATCAGTGAGGCAGCATCCTACAATGAGCAGTTCTTC.

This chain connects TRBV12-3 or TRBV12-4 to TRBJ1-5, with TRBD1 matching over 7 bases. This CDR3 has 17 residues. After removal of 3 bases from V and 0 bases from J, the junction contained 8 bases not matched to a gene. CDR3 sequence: CASSLIFGTASNQPQHF. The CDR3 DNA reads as TGTGCCAGCAGTTTGATTTTTGGGACAGCTAGCAATCAGCCCCAGCATTTT.

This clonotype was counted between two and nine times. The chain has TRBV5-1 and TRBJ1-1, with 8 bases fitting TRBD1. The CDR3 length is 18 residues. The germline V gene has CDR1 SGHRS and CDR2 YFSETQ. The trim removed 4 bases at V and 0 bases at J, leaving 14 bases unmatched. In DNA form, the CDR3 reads TGCGCCAGCAGCCCCGTGGCGCGGACAGGGTATATGAACACTGAAGCTTTCTTT. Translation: CASSPVARTGYMNTEAFF.

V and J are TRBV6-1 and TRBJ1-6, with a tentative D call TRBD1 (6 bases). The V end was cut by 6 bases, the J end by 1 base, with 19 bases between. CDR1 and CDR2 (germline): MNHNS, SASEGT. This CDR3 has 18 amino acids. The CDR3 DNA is TGTGCCAGCAGCAAAGCCCAGGGGAGTTTATCCTATAATTCACCCCTCCACTTT. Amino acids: CASSKAQGSLSYNSPLHF.

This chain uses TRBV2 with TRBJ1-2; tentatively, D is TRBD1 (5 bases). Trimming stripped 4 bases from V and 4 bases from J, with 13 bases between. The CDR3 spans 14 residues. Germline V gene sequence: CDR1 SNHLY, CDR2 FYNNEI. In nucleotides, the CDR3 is TGTGCCAGCAGTGCGGGACGGATAATCTATGGCTACACCTTC. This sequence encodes CASSAGRIIYGYTF.

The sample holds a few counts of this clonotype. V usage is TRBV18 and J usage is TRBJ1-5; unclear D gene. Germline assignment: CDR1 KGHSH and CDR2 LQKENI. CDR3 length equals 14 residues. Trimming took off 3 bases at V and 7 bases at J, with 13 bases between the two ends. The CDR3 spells CASSPQAEGQPQHF. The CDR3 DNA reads TGTGCCAGCTCACCCCAGGCAGAGGGACAGCCCCAGCATTTT.

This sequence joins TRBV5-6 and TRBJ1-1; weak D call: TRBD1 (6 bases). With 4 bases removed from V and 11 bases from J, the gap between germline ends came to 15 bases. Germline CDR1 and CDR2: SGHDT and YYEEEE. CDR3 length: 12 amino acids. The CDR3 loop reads CASSLRTAHAFF. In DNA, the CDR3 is TGTGCCAGCAGCCTCCGGACAGCCCATGCTTTCTTT.

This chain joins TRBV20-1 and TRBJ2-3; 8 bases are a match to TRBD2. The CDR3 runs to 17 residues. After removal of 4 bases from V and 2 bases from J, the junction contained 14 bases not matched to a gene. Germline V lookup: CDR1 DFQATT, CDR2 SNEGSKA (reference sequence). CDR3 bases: TGCAGTGCTACAGACCCGTCAACGGGAGGGTACACAGATACGCAGTATTTT. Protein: CSATDPSTGGYTDTQYF.

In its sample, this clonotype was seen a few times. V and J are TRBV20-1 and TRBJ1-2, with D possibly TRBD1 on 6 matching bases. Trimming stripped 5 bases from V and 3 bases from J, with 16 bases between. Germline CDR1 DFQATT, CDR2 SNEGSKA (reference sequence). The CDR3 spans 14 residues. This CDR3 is CSAAMTGNYYGYTF. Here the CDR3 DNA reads TGCAGTGCTGCCATGACAGGCAACTACTATGGCTACACCTTC.

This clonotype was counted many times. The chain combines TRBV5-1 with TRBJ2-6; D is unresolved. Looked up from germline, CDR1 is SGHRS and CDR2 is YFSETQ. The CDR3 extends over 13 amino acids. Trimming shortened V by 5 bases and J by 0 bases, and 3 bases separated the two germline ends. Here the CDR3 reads CASRYSGANVLTF. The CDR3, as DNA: TGCGCCAGCAGATACTCTGGGGCCAACGTCCTGACTTTC.